The rows below give T cell receptor beta chains drawn from one sample of a study of blood T cell repertoires in COVID-19. Profiled with immunoSEQ multiplex PCR; TCRdb holds only in-frame clones, not every one. The sample has tens of thousands of clones, around 85% seen once. Sequencing was done on a sample of peripheral blood. Every receptor here comes from a human donor in a cohort sampled during active COVID-19. Both conserved end residues are part of each CDR3. Fields, in order: V gene, D gene, J gene, clone size, CDR3 DNA, CDR3 protein. The D gene is left open where the match is weak. For some rows the clone size is stated as once, few or many, or as a class when expanded; others skip it.

TRBV14,-,TRBJ2-4,-,TGTGCCAGCAGCCAAGATCGGCAGACAAAAAACATTCAGTACTTC,CASSQDRQTKNIQYF
TRBV3-1/TRBV3-2,-,TRBJ1-2,-,TGTGCCAGCAGCCAAACAGTACTTAACTATGGCTACACCTTC,CASSQTVLNYGYTF
TRBV9,-,TRBJ2-2,-,TGTGCCAGCAGAAGTAGTTCGAACACCGGGGAGCTGTTTTTT,CASRSSSNTGELFF
TRBV28,TRBD2,TRBJ2-1,-,TGTGCCAGCAGCTCTAGCGGGAGGCCGGTCTACAATGAGCAGTTCTTC,CASSSSGRPVYNEQFF
TRBV19,TRBD2,TRBJ2-7,-,TGTGCCAGTAGTTCCCTCTTTCGCGGGAGGGCCAGTGGCGAGCAGTACTTC,CASSSLFRGRASGEQYF
TRBV7-9,TRBD2,TRBJ2-7,-,TGTGCCAGCAGCTTAGCTAGCGGGAGTCTTTACGAGCAGTACTTC,CASSLASGSLYEQYF
TRBV5-4,TRBD1,TRBJ2-5,-,TGTGCCAGCAGCCCTGGGACAGGGGCGGAGACCCAGTACTTC,CASSPGTGAETQYF
TRBV7-3,-,TRBJ2-3,once,TGTGCCAGCAGCTTATTGTGGGAGCTACCAGATACGCAGTATTTT,CASSLLWELPDTQYF
TRBV28,TRBD2,TRBJ2-3,-,TGTGCCAGCACCTCACTAGCGGGAGGCACAGATACGCAGTATTTT,CASTSLAGGTDTQYF
TRBV15,-,TRBJ2-2,-,TGTGCCACCAGCACTCTGGACTCTTTTGAGGGGGAGCTGTTTTTT,CATSTLDSFEGELFF
TRBV11-3,-,TRBJ2-2,few,TGTGCCAGCAGTCTCCCCTCCCTGGAGGGATGGACCGGGGAGCTGTTTTTT,CASSLPSLEGWTGELFF
TRBV29-1,-,TRBJ2-2,-,TGCAGCGTTGAACCTTTATACACCGGGGAGCTGTTTTTT,CSVEPLYTGELFF
TRBV6-1,-,TRBJ2-1,-,TGTGCCAGCAGTGAACTGTCGGGAGTAGGTTACAATGAGCAGTTCTTC,CASSELSGVGYNEQFF
TRBV2,TRBD1,TRBJ1-1,-,TGTGCCAGCAAACAGGGGGCAAAAGCTTTCTTT,CASKQGAKAFF
TRBV19,-,TRBJ1-5,-,TGTGCCAGTAGTCGGGGGGCAGCCGGGGGTCAGCCCCAGCATTTT,CASSRGAAGGQPQHF
TRBV3-1/TRBV3-2,-,TRBJ2-3,-,TGTGCCAGCAGCCGTCTAATCTCGCAAAACACAGATACGCAGTATTTT,CASSRLISQNTDTQYF
TRBV2,TRBD1,TRBJ2-7,-,TGTGCCAGCAGTGAAGTCGGCAGGGGGCTTGACTACGAGCAGTACTTC,CASSEVGRGLDYEQYF
TRBV28,TRBD1,TRBJ2-3,once,TGTGCCAGCAGGCAGAACAGGGGAACAGATACGCAGTATTTT,CASRQNRGTDTQYF
TRBV3-1/TRBV3-2,-,TRBJ1-1,few,TGTGCCAGCAGCCGGGCCACTGAAGCTTTCTTT,CASSRATEAFF
TRBV6-5,TRBD1,TRBJ1-1,-,TGTGCCAGCTTCCCCCGACAGGGGGTGAACACTGAAGCTTTCTTT,CASFPRQGVNTEAFF
TRBV28,-,TRBJ1-3,few,TGTGCCAGCAGTTTGGGAGGGAACACCATATATTTT,CASSLGGNTIYF
TRBV7-2,TRBD1,TRBJ2-7,-,TGTGCCAGCAGCCCAACGGCAGGGGGCTACGAGCAGTACTTC,CASSPTAGGYEQYF
TRBV5-1,TRBD1,TRBJ2-5,-,TGCGCCAGCAGCTTAGGGACAGGGCGAGTTCTGGAGACCCAGTACTTC,CASSLGTGRVLETQYF
TRBV28,TRBD1,TRBJ1-6,once,TGTGCCAGCAGTTCCGTCCCAGTGTGGGACAGGAACTATAATTCACCCCTCCACTTT,CASSSVPVWDRNYNSPLHF